The following is a T cell receptor (beta chain) sequence with its context. The antigen is undetermined. The sample comes from a study of shared clonotypes between healthy human individuals. Overall study context: Donor composition was a couple of women and a few men, aged 18 to 49. Three plates each covered CD4 naive and memory; CD8 naive two, CD8 memory one. Study-wide results and caveats: Generation of non-shared clonotypes was less probable than generation of clonotypes shared by all four donors.

Investigators divided CD4+ cells into CD45RA+ naive and CD45RA-negative memory subsets. Germline CDR1 MDHEN, CDR2 SYDVKM. The CDR3 spans 12 residues. The V segment lost 5 bases and the J segment 8 bases; nucleotides outside the gene matches: 4. Data came from immunoSEQ multiplex PCR; TCRdb stores just in-frame clones and leaves some out. The top ten hold roughly 0.13% of the sample, which has about 2 million clones, 85% to 95% seen once. The V and J genes are TRBV28 and TRBJ1-1; TRBD1 agrees at 8 bases. This TCR was recovered from a man aged 18 to 30 in good health. The sequencing sample was made of naive CD4+ T cells sorted from blood. Subset reported: CD45RA+ positively selected. In DNA form, the CDR3 reads TGTGCCAGCAGTCTCGACAGGGGAGAAGCTTTCTTT. Its translation is CASSLDRGEAFF.